Following are 18 T cell receptor beta chains from one sample sequenced in a study of beta chain features in type 1 diabetes. Expressed TCRB transcripts got sequenced, as all isolated RNA was reverse transcribed. Sequencing was performed with immunoSEQ multiplex PCR; in TCRdb, only in-frame clones are kept and a portion is missing. The data contain around 350,000 clones, around 12% of them singletons. Sequenced material: naive CD4+ T cells from blood. These receptors all come from a man between 18 and 29 years old in good health.

A few counts support this clone. One end of the junction varies from germline; a read error may be responsible. This chain links TRBV28 with TRBJ1-2; a weak D match, TRBD1 (6 bases). The CDR3 covers 14 residues. In germline, CDR1 is MDHEN, CDR2 SYDVKM. CDR3 amino acids: CASRLLDRNNGYTF. CDR3 DNA sequence: TGTGCCAGCAGATTATTAGACAGGAACAATGGCTACACCTTC.

DNA for the CDR3: TGTGCCAGCAGCTCCGACAGGCTCTCTGGCTACACCTTC. The encoded protein is CASSSDRLSGYTF. This chain connects TRBV7-3 to TRBJ1-2, with D possibly TRBD1 on 6 matching bases. The CDR3 covers 13 residues. Trimming shortened V by 4 bases and J by 7 bases, and 13 bases separated the two germline ends. In germline, CDR1 is SGHTA, CDR2 FQGTGA.

This clone was seen a handful of times. The gene calls are TRBV6-5 and TRBJ2-7; a possible D gene is TRBD2 (5 bases). The germline CDR1 and CDR2 sequences are MNHEY and SVGAGI. V was clipped by 5 bases and J by 6 bases, with 11 bases between them. CDR3 length: 12 residues. The CDR3 DNA reads TGTGCCAGCAGTGTGCGGGTCGGCGAGCAGTACTTC. The encoded protein is CASSVRVGEQYF.

In regard to this clone: Other DNA sequences in this specimen translate into the identical CDR3. The genes are TRBV6-5 and TRBJ2-7, with D tentatively TRBD1 (6 bases). The V gene's germline CDR1 is MNHEY and CDR2 SVGAGI. V lost 6 bases and J lost 1, with 10 bases in between. This CDR3 contains 13 residues. The CDR3 is CASSQGHSYEQYF. The CDR3 nucleotides are TGTGCCAGCAGCCAGGGACATTCCTACGAGCAGTACTTC.

V usage is TRBV7-9 and J usage is TRBJ2-7; TRBD1 agrees at 9 bases. Losses at the gene ends were 5 bases for V and 5 bases for J; bases not matched to a gene: 7. Germline V gene lookup returns CDR1 SEHNR and CDR2 FQNEAQ (reference sequence). There are 14 residues in the CDR3. The CDR3 coding sequence is TGTGCCAGCAGCCGGCGACAGGGGGTGAACGAGCAGTACTTC. It encodes CASSRRQGVNEQYF.

V and J are TRBV9 and TRBJ1-1, with TRBD1 matching 8 bases. This CDR3 is 16 amino acids long. The germline V gene encodes CDR1 SGDLS and CDR2 YYNGEE. V lost 0 bases to trimming and J lost 4 bases; unmatched junction nucleotides: 8. This CDR3 reads CASSVDPPGGFTEAFF. CDR3 coding DNA: TGTGCCAGCAGCGTAGATCCCCCAGGGGGCTTCACTGAAGCTTTCTTT. The entire variable domain, with the rest obtained from reference TRBV9 and TRBJ1-1, is as follows: DSGVTQTPKHLITATGQRVTLRCSPRSGDLSVYWYQQSLDQGLQFLIQYYNGEERAKGNILERFSAQQFPDLHSELNLSSLELGDSALYFCASSVDPPGGFTEAFFGQGTRLTVV.

This clone has only a few counts. The V and J genes are TRBV5-4 and TRBJ2-7; D perhaps matches TRBD2 (5 bases). This CDR3 has 12 residues. Germline lookup yields CDR1 SGHNT and CDR2 YYREEE (reference sequence). Trimming pared 2 bases from V and 7 bases from J, leaving 10 bases between. The CDR3 sequence is CASSFPGGEQYF. CDR3 sequence (DNA): TGTGCCAGCAGCTTCCCCGGCGGGGAGCAGTACTTC.

The gene calls are TRBV4-1 and TRBJ2-2, with 7 positions matching TRBD2. V shed 1 base and J 8 bases; nucleotides not matched to a gene: 10. The CDR3 loop spans 16 amino acids. Germline CDR1 MGHRA, CDR2 YSYEKL. The CDR3 region is CASSQVIGGRSGELFF. In nucleotides, the CDR3 is TGCGCCAGCAGCCAAGTTATTGGCGGGAGATCTGGGGAGCTGTTTTTT.

This clone has just a few counts. In the same sample, other DNA sequences code for this CDR3. The chain employs TRBV18 and TRBJ2-7; TRBD2 matches at 14 bases. Per germline, CDR1 KGHSH and CDR2 LQKENI. The CDR3 runs to 15 residues. V shed 6 bases and J 5 bases; nucleotides not matched to a gene: 6. The DNA for the CDR3 is TGTGCCAGCTCGCCGGGGACTAGCGGGAGCCACGAGCAGTACTTC. Translating gives CASSPGTSGSHEQYF.

This clone was seen more than once but under ten times. This chain links TRBV11-2 with TRBJ2-3, with TRBD2 matching over 12 bases. Germline trimming cut 5 bases from V and 1 base from J; bases unmatched to any gene: 7. CDR3 length equals 17 residues. Germline V gene lookup returns CDR1 SGHAT and CDR2 FQNNGV. CDR3: CASSLRLAGAGTDTQYF. As DNA, the CDR3 is TGTGCCAGCAGCCTCCGACTAGCGGGGGCAGGCACAGATACGCAGTATTTT.

In its sample, this clone was seen a few times. The chain employs TRBV28 and TRBJ1-2; the D is unclear. V was shortened by 5 bases and J by 1 base, with 8 bases between the two germline ends. Germline assignment: CDR1 MDHEN and CDR2 SYDVKM. The CDR3 length is 13 residues. CDR3 residues: CASSAGVNYGYTF. The CDR3 bases are TGTGCCAGCAGTGCGGGTGTTAACTATGGCTACACCTTC.

This clone has a handful of counts. The chain has TRBV28 and TRBJ2-3, with TRBD2 matching over 11 bases. Germline trimming cut 7 bases from V and 5 bases from J; bases unmatched to any gene: 11. The CDR3 totals 16 residues. Germline V gene data show CDR1 as MDHEN and CDR2 as SYDVKM. The CDR3 DNA is TGTGCCAGCAACCCACCCGGTCTAGCGGGAGGAGATACGCAGTATTTT. It encodes CASNPPGLAGGDTQYF.

The V and J genes are TRBV28 and TRBJ2-1, with D perhaps TRBD1 (6 bases). CDR1 and CDR2 from the germline V gene are MDHEN and SYDVKM. This CDR3 contains 12 residues. Trimming took 7 bases from V and 4 from J, leaving 8 bases between them. CDR3 DNA sequence: TGTGCCAGCACCGACAGGTACAATGAGCAGTTCTTC. Amino acid sequence: CASTDRYNEQFF.

In regard to this clone: Other DNA sequences from this sample encode an identical CDR3 as well. The chain employs TRBV9 and TRBJ1-1, with TRBD1 matching over 7 bases. This CDR3 has 15 residues. Germline V lookup: CDR1 SGDLS, CDR2 YYNGEE. After removal of 4 bases from V and 0 bases from J, the junction contained 6 bases not matched to a gene. Here the CDR3 DNA reads TGTGCCAGCAGCCCCCGGACAGGTATGAACACTGAAGCTTTCTTT. This gives the protein CASSPRTGMNTEAFF.

This clone was found a few times. The V gene is TRBV5-4, the J gene TRBJ2-1; D is possibly TRBD2 (6 bases). Trimming pared 2 bases from V and 5 bases from J, leaving 14 bases between. Germline V gene sequence: CDR1 SGHNT, CDR2 YYREEE (reference sequence). This CDR3 has 15 residues. The CDR3 DNA is TGTGCCAGCAGCTTCGGGAGCAGCCTCAACAATGAGCAGTTCTTC. Its translation: CASSFGSSLNNEQFF. The complete variable domain, with remaining parts taken from reference TRBV5-4 and TRBJ2-1, reads ETGVTQSPTHLIKTRGQQVTLRCSSQSGHNTVSWYQQALGQGPQFIFQYYREEENGRGNFPPRFSGLQFPNYSSELNVNALELDDSALYLCASSFGSSLNNEQFFGPGTRLTVL.

This clone was detected only a few times. The chain couples TRBV29-1 to TRBJ2-5, with 8 bases that match TRBD2. The CDR3 covers 12 residues. With V trimmed by 4 bases and J by 5 bases, 3 bases remained unmatched. Germline loops: CDR1 SQVTM, CDR2 ANQGSEA. CDR3 loop: CSVAREGETQYF. CDR3 DNA sequence: TGCAGCGTTGCCCGGGAGGGTGAGACCCAGTACTTC.

This clone was counted between two and nine times. This sequence joins TRBV28 and TRBJ1-2; 7 bases line up with TRBD1. The germline gives CDR1 MDHEN, CDR2 SYDVKM. The CDR3 contains 13 residues. The ends lost 5 bases at V and 4 bases at J; junction bases unmatched: 4. CDR3 residues: CASSDQGVYGYTF. The CDR3 DNA is TGTGCCAGCAGTGACCAGGGGGTCTATGGCTACACCTTC.

Only a few counts were recorded for this clone. V gene TRBV4-3 combines with J gene TRBJ1-4; D unresolved. Germline lookup yields CDR1 LGHNA and CDR2 YSLEER. This CDR3 is built from 17 residues. Trimming cost V 0 bases and J 8 bases, with 19 bases left between them. CDR3 DNA sequence: TGCGCCAGCAGCCAAGATGGTCCCGGAGGCAAGAGGGAAAAACTGTTTTTT. It encodes CASSQDGPGGKREKLFF.